This T cell receptor (beta chain) comes out of a study of identical twins. The CDR3 loop spans 15 amino acids. Trimming removed 6 bases from V and 1 base from J; junction bases left unmatched: 4. TCRdb re-called the 5' RACE reads through MiXCR, storing one row per CDR3 protein. The sample comprises 400,000 to 550,000 distinct CDR3 sequences, roughly a fifth of which are singletons, and about 0.93% rests with the top ten. This clonotype occurred a few times. Its antigen is not identified. Overall study findings and caveats: Cord blood beta clonotypes that were abundant carried fewer insertions, and memory repertoires showed no such trend. Among out-of-frame alpha sequences shared by twins, low generation probability occurred in excess.

A further study also used this sample, focusing on T cells expressing NK-cell markers. This second study notes: Roughly six donors showed dominant NKG2C+ clonotypes comprising roughly 1.0-7.5% of their CD8+ T cells. For a handful of donors, these clonotypes were likewise the leading ones in the CD3+CD56-NKG2C+ fraction.

V and J are TRBV12-3 or TRBV12-4 and TRBJ1-3; TRBD1 agrees at 9 bases. Source material: CD4+ T cells sorted from blood. The receptor's source is a woman aged 18 to 35 in good health. CDR3 sequence reads: CASRNRGQSGNTIYF. The CDR3 DNA is TGTGCCAGCAGGAACAGGGGGCAATCTGGAAACACCATATATTTT.